Below are 25 T cell receptor beta chains sequenced from a single sample in a study of T cells after yellow fever vaccination. Each CDR3 protein gets one entry after TCRdb re-called the 5' RACE reads with MiXCR. The sample records 450,000 to 650,000 distinct CDR3 sequences, roughly 14% being singletons. Sequences were derived from PBMCs, sampled on the day of the yellow fever booster vaccination. The receptors come from a man aged 25-40 years who received the YFV17D yellow fever vaccine.

This chain uses TRBV5-1 with TRBJ2-1; TRBD2 agrees at 8 bases. J gave up 2 bases and V 2 bases, and 3 bases lay outside the gene matches. This CDR3 contains 15 residues. CDR1 and CDR2 (germline): SGHRS, YFSETQ. The CDR3, as DNA: TGCGCCAGCAGCTTTACGGGAGGGACCTACAATGAGCAGTTCTTC. This encodes CASSFTGGTYNEQFF. The whole variable domain, remainder taken from reference TRBV5-1 and TRBJ2-1, is KAGVTQTPRYLIKTRGQQVTLSCSPISGHRSVSWYQQTPGQGLQFLFEYFSETQRNKGNFPGRFSGRQFSNSRSEMNVSTLELGDSALYLCASSFTGGTYNEQFFGPGTRLTVL.

This clonotype was observed a handful of times. The rearrangement links TRBV7-2 to TRBJ2-1; TRBD1 might be the D (5 bases). CDR1 SGHTA and CDR2 FQGNSA come from the germline V gene. V was trimmed by 6 bases and J by 4 bases, leaving 16 bases between them. The CDR3 sequence is 15 residues long. In DNA, the CDR3 is TGTGCCAGCAGTTGGAATGGCCCAGGGTACAATGAGCAGTTCTTC. This encodes CASSWNGPGYNEQFF. The complete variable domain, with remaining parts taken from reference TRBV7-2 and TRBJ2-1, reads GAGVSQSPSNKVTEKGKDVELRCDPISGHTALYWYRQSLGQGLEFLIYFQGNSAPDKSGLPSDRFSAERTGGSVSTLTIQRTQQEDSAVYLCASSWNGPGYNEQFFGPGTRLTVL.

This rearrangement joins TRBV7-6 to TRBJ2-1; 10 positions agree with TRBD2. The ends lost 2 bases at V and 2 bases at J; junction bases unmatched: 3. CDR1 is SGHVS, CDR2 FNYEAQ, per germline. This CDR3 is built from 16 residues. The CDR3 region has the DNA TGTGCCAGCAGCTTAATAGGACTAGCGGCCTACAATGAGCAGTTCTTC. Its translation: CASSLIGLAAYNEQFF. The full variable domain, with the rest looked up from reference TRBV7-6 and TRBJ2-1, is GAGVSQSPRYKVTKRGQDVALRCDPISGHVSLYWYRQALGQGPEFLTYFNYEAQQDKSGLPNDRFSAERPEGSISTLTIQRTEQRDSAMYRCASSLIGLAAYNEQFFGPGTRLTVL.

V and J are TRBV5-1 and TRBJ2-1; the D call may be TRBD1 or TRBD2 (6 bases each). The CDR3 extends over 17 amino acids. Germline V gene sequence: CDR1 SGHRS, CDR2 YFSETQ. V was pared by 0 bases and J by 4 bases, with 17 bases between. Here the CDR3 reads CASSLVVGGGTYNEQFF. CDR3 in DNA: TGCGCCAGCAGCTTGGTAGTAGGGGGAGGAACATACAATGAGCAGTTCTTC.

The chain combines TRBV6-2 or TRBV6-3 with TRBJ2-3, with D unclear. The germline V and J ends were trimmed by 5 bases and 2 bases, with 11 bases remaining between them. CDR1 MNHEY and CDR2 SVGEGT come from the germline V gene. The length of the CDR3 is 14 residues. For the CDR3, the DNA is TGTGCCAGCAGTGGGCGACGGTTCACAGATACGCAGTATTTT. Protein: CASSGRRFTDTQYF.

This clonotype has a handful of counts. J is TRBJ2-3 and V is TRBV9; the match to TRBD2 covers 9 bases. V was clipped by 1 base and J by 0 bases; unmatched bases: 9. This CDR3 comprises 18 residues. The germline gives CDR1 SGDLS, CDR2 YYNGEE. The CDR3 loop is CASSVLAGRGTSTDTQYF. Here the CDR3 DNA reads TGTGCCAGCAGCGTACTAGCGGGACGGGGAACTAGCACAGATACGCAGTATTTT. Based on the CDR3 plus reference TRBV9 and TRBJ2-3, the full variable domain is DSGVTQTPKHLITATGQRVTLRCSPRSGDLSVYWYQQSLDQGLQFLIQYYNGEERAKGNILERFSAQQFPDLHSELNLSSLELGDSALYFCASSVLAGRGTSTDTQYFGPGTRLTVL.

V and J are TRBV6-1 and TRBJ2-1; D ambiguous. V lost 6 bases to trimming and J lost 0 bases, with 12 bases between them. Germline-derived CDR1 and CDR2 are MNHNS and SASEGT. The CDR3 is made up of 15 amino acids. CDR3 bases: TGTGCCAGCAGACGCCGGAGTGACTCCTACAATGAGCAGTTCTTC. Translated, it gives CASRRRSDSYNEQFF.

The rearrangement joins TRBV20-1 to TRBJ2-3; 11 bases agree with TRBD2. This CDR3 comprises 15 residues. Germline V lookup: CDR1 DFQATT, CDR2 SNEGSKA (reference sequence). V was pared by 6 bases and J by 5 bases, with 10 bases of the junction left unmatched. CDR3: CSAAPLAGGLDTQYF. The CDR3 DNA reads TGCAGTGCCGCGCCCCTAGCGGGAGGTTTAGATACGCAGTATTTT.

The rearrangement uses TRBV20-1 and TRBJ2-1; TRBD1 is a possible D gene (6 bases). The CDR3 is 15 amino acids. Trimming cost V 0 bases and J 2 bases, with 11 bases left between them. CDR1 DFQATT and CDR2 SNEGSKA come from the germline V gene (reference sequence). The CDR3 spells CSARDLGQTYNEQFF. DNA for the CDR3: TGCAGTGCTAGAGACCTCGGACAGACCTACAATGAGCAGTTCTTC.

The table lists this clonotype with a few counts. The chain has TRBV5-4 and TRBJ2-7, with D possibly TRBD1 on 5 matching bases. This CDR3 has 13 amino acids. CDR1 and CDR2 from the germline V gene are SGHNT and YYREEE (reference sequence). The V end lost 5 bases, the J end lost 7 bases, and 16 bases lay between the germline ends. Here the CDR3 reads CASRQEASLEQYF. The CDR3 DNA is TGTGCCAGCAGACAGGAAGCTTCGTTGGAGCAGTACTTC.

This chain uses TRBV7-9 with TRBJ2-1; D is uncertain. CDR3 length: 12 amino acids. Germline V gene data show CDR1 as SEHNR and CDR2 as FQNEAQ (reference sequence). V was cut by 8 bases and J by 7 bases, with 12 bases left in between. The CDR3 region has the DNA TGTGCCAGCGGGTCTTATAGGAATGAGCAGTTCTTC. Translated: CASGSYRNEQFF. The full variable domain, in which reference TRBV7-9 and TRBJ2-1 provide the parts outside the CDR3, is DTGVSQNPRHKITKRGQNVTFRCDPISEHNRLYWYRQTLGQGPEFLTYFQNEAQLEKSRLLSDRFSAERPKGSFSTLEIQRTEQGDSAMYLCASGSYRNEQFFGPGTRLTVL.

This clonotype occurred a few times. The gene calls are TRBV30 and TRBJ2-5; the match to TRBD2 covers 7 bases. Germline lookup yields CDR1 GTSNPN and CDR2 SVGIG (reference sequence). J was trimmed by 1 base and V by 0 bases; bases with no gene match: 11. The CDR3 has 17 amino acids. CDR3 protein: CAWSVRGGRAPQETQYF. The CDR3 coding sequence is TGTGCCTGGAGTGTACGGGGCGGGAGAGCTCCCCAAGAGACCCAGTACTTC.

This rearrangement joins TRBV12-3 or TRBV12-4 to TRBJ1-4; 7 nucleotides align to TRBD1. Losses at the gene ends were 3 bases for V and 8 bases for J; bases not matched to a gene: 6. The CDR3 runs to 14 residues. In nucleotides, the CDR3 is TGTGCCAGCAGTTTGCGGCAGGGGGGAGAAAAACTGTTTTTT. Translated, it gives CASSLRQGGEKLFF.

This clonotype turned up a few times. The V gene is TRBV5-1, the J gene TRBJ2-3; D possibly corresponds to TRBD2 (6 bases). CDR1 is SGHRS, CDR2 YFSETQ, per germline. The CDR3 runs to 18 residues. V shed 3 bases and J shed 0 bases, with 20 bases lying between them. Here the CDR3 reads CASSSDGLADLSTDTQYF. For the CDR3, the DNA is TGCGCCAGCAGCTCGGACGGATTAGCGGACCTGAGCACAGATACGCAGTATTTT.

This clonotype was seen only a few times. The chain uses TRBV9 and TRBJ2-7, with TRBD2 matching over 12 bases. CDR3 length: 15 amino acids. Losses at the gene ends were 0 bases for V and 6 bases for J; bases not matched to a gene: 4. Germline CDR1 reads SGDLS; CDR2 reads YYNGEE. For the CDR3, the DNA is TGTGCCAGCAGCGTAGACCTAGCGGGAGGGCGCGAGCAGTACTTC. Translating gives CASSVDLAGGREQYF.

This sequence joins TRBV9 and TRBJ2-1; 8 bases align to TRBD2. CDR1 and CDR2 (germline): SGDLS, YYNGEE. The CDR3 sequence is 15 residues long. Unmatched junction bases numbered 10, after V lost 5 bases and J lost 6 bases. The CDR3 nucleotides are TGTGCCAGCAGTCGTGAAGCTAGCGGGTTCAATGAGCAGTTCTTC. Protein: CASSREASGFNEQFF. The full variable domain, with the rest looked up from reference TRBV9 and TRBJ2-1, is DSGVTQTPKHLITATGQRVTLRCSPRSGDLSVYWYQQSLDQGLQFLIQYYNGEERAKGNILERFSAQQFPDLHSELNLSSLELGDSALYFCASSREASGFNEQFFGPGTRLTVL.

This clonotype has a count of ten or more. This chain uses TRBV12-3 or TRBV12-4 with TRBJ2-7; TRBD2 agrees at 9 bases. Unmatched junction bases numbered 7, after V lost 5 bases and J lost 2 bases. The CDR3 sequence is 15 residues long. This chain's CDR3 is CASSTRLAATYEQYF. CDR3 bases: TGTGCCAGCAGTACACGACTAGCGGCCACCTACGAGCAGTACTTC.

The V gene is TRBV4-3, the J gene TRBJ2-5; D is unclear. There are 17 residues in the CDR3. CDR1 is LGHNA, CDR2 YSLEER, per germline. V lost 3 bases to trimming and J lost 3 bases, with 20 bases between them. For the CDR3, the DNA is TGCGCCAGCAGCCAGTCATGGTTCGCAGCTGGGGAAGAGACCCAGTACTTC. It translates to CASSQSWFAAGEETQYF.

This chain links TRBV7-2 with TRBJ2-7, with a weak D call TRBD1 (5 bases). The germline CDR1 and CDR2 sequences are SGHTA and FQGNSA. The CDR3 extends over 15 amino acids. V was clipped by 2 bases and J by 5 bases, with 16 bases between them. The CDR3 spells CASSLFQTGPNEQYF. The CDR3 region has the DNA TGTGCCAGCAGCTTATTTCAAACAGGTCCTAACGAGCAGTACTTC.

The rearrangement joins TRBV7-2 to TRBJ2-5, with D possibly matching TRBD1 (6 bases). V was clipped by 3 bases and J by 1 base, with 9 bases between them. The CDR3 length is 14 residues. Per germline, CDR1 SGHTA and CDR2 FQGNSA. CDR3 loop: CASSLGHFQETQYF. The CDR3 DNA is TGTGCCAGCAGCTTGGGACACTTCCAAGAGACCCAGTACTTC.

This clonotype appeared a few times. One junction end disagrees with the germline gene, perhaps due to a read error. The V gene is TRBV20-1, the J gene TRBJ2-5; 9 nucleotides align to TRBD2. From germline, CDR1 is DFQATT and CDR2 SNEGSKA (reference sequence). The CDR3 extends over 16 amino acids. CDR3 region: CCARDFSGRFQETQYF. In DNA form, the CDR3 reads TGCTGTGCTAGAGATTTCAGCGGGAGGTTCCAAGAGACCCAGTACTTC.

CDR3 DNA: TGTGCCACCAGCGACGCCCATACGCAGTATTTT. Amino acid sequence: CATSDAHTQYF. The chain combines TRBV15 with TRBJ2-3, with no clear D. V gave up 5 bases and J gave up 7 bases, with 7 bases separating them. Germline CDR1 is LNHNV and CDR2 is YYDKDF (reference sequence). The CDR3 is 11 residues long.

Worth noting for this clonotype: The junction departs from germline at one end; a sequencing error may be responsible. The V and J genes are TRBV20-1 and TRBJ2-3, with TRBD2 as a possible D gene (6 bases). The CDR3 has 10 amino acids. Germline assignment: CDR1 DFQATT and CDR2 SNEGSKA (reference sequence). CDR3 sequence: CSAFSGLNRF. CDR3 DNA: TGCAGTGCCTTCAGCGGGCTTAACAGATTT.

This chain joins TRBV19 and TRBJ2-3, with D possibly being TRBD1 (5 bases). V lost 9 bases to trimming and J lost 4 bases, with 14 bases between them. This CDR3 spans 13 amino acids. Germline lookup yields CDR1 LNHDA and CDR2 SQIVND (reference sequence). The CDR3 spells CASKDRAPDTQYF. Here the CDR3 DNA reads TGTGCCAGCAAAGACAGAGCCCCAGATACGCAGTATTTT.

This clonotype was counted ten times or more. The genes are TRBV5-1 and TRBJ2-7; D unclear. CDR1 is SGHRS, CDR2 YFSETQ, per germline. This CDR3 has 14 amino acids. Trimming cost V 5 bases and J 2 bases, with 14 bases left between them. For the CDR3, the DNA is TGCGCCAGCAGTAGCTTTACGAGGACCTACGAGCAGTACTTC. Its translation is CASSSFTRTYEQYF.